This TCR beta chain was recovered during a study of T cells in localized non-small cell lung cancer. Findings of the study overall: Among the top 100 tumor clones, a median about 57 appeared in adjacent lung.

Produced via immunoSEQ multiplex PCR; TCRdb's table is partial and in-frame only. The profile covers some 130,000 clones, with roughly 90% appearing a single time and around 1.5% taken by the ten largest. The V end lost 4 bases, the J end lost 8 bases, and 20 bases lay between the germline ends. From germline, CDR1 is MNHEY and CDR2 SMNVEV (reference sequence). The CDR3 sequence is 16 residues long. As to this clone: Its antigen is undetermined.

The receptor was derived from a female donor at least 60 years old with stage I lung adenocarcinoma. The sample here was peripheral blood, taken before any cancer treatment. The chain recombines TRBV27 with TRBJ1-4, with no clear D. The CDR3 loop is CASSSPRELGNEKLFF. The CDR3 region has the DNA TGTGCCAGCAGTTCCCCCAGAGAGTTGGGGAACGAAAAACTGTTTTTT.